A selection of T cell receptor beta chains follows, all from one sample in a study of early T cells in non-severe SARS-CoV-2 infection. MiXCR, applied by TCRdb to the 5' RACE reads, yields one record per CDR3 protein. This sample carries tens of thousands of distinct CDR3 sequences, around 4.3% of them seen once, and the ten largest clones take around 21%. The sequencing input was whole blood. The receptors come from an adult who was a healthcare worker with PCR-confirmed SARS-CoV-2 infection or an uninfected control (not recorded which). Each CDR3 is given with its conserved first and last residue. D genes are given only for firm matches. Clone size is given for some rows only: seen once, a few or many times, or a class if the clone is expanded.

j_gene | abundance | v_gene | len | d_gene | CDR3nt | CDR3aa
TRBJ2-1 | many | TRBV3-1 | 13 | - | TGTGCCAGCAGCCAAGGTAGAAGGCCAGAGCAGTTCTTC | CASSQGRRPEQFF
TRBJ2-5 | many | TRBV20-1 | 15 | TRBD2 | TGCAGTGCTAGAATCTCTAGCGGGTTCCAAGAGACCCAGTACTTC | CSARISSGFQETQYF
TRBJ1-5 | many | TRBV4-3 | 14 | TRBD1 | TGCGCCAGCAGCCAAGACAGGGGGTATCAGCCCCAGCATTTT | CASSQDRGYQPQHF
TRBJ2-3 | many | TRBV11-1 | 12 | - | TGTGCCAGCAGCTTAAAAACAGATACGCAGTATTTT | CASSLKTDTQYF
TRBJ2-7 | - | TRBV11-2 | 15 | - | TGTGCCAGCAGCACATACAGGGGGGGCTCCTACGAGCAGTACTTC | CASSTYRGGSYEQYF
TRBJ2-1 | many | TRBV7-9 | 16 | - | TGTGCCAGCAGCTGGGGCATAGTTAGCGGATACAATGAGCAGTTCTTC | CASSWGIVSGYNEQFF
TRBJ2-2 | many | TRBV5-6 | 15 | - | TGTGCCAGCAGCTTATTAGGGTCGACCACCGGGGAGCTGTTTTTT | CASSLLGSTTGELFF
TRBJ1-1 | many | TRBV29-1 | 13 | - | TGCAGCGTTGGTAATGGGGGCCCCACTGAAGCTTTCTTT | CSVGNGGPTEAFF
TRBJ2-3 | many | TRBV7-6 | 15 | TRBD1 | TGTGCCAGCACCCTGGGACAGGGGCTCACAGATACGCAGTATTTT | CASTLGQGLTDTQYF
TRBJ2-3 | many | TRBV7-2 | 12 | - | TGTGCCAGCAGCGCAGGGATAGATACGCAGTATTTT | CASSAGIDTQYF
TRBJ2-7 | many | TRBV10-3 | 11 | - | TGTGCCATCAGCGATATAGGTCAGCAGTACTTC | CAISDIGQQYF
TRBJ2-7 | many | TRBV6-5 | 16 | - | TGTGCCAGCAGTTATGGACAGCGGTCCGGAACCTACGAGCAGTACTTC | CASSYGQRSGTYEQYF
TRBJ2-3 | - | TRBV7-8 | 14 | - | TGTGCCAGCAGCTTAGTGGGGGCGCCCGATACGCAGTATTTT | CASSLVGAPDTQYF
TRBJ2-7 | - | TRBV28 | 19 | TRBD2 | TGTGCCAGCAGTTTCTCTACTAGCGGGAGGGCCTTAAGCTCCTACGAGCAGTACTTC | CASSFSTSGRALSSYEQYF
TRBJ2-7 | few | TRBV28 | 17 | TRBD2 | TGTGCCAGCAGTGGGGGTATAGGAACGGGAGGCTCCTACGAGCAGTACTTC | CASSGGIGTGGSYEQYF
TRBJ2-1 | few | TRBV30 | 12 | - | TGTGCCTGGAGTGTTAGTAACAATGAGCAGTTCTTC | CAWSVSNNEQFF
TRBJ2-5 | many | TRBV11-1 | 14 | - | TGTGCCAGCAGCCCAGGGGACCTACGGGAGACCCAGTACTTC | CASSPGDLRETQYF
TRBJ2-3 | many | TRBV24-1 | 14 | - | TGTGCCACCAGTGATTTGCAAGGAAGGTTCGCGCAGTATTTT | CATSDLQGRFAQYF
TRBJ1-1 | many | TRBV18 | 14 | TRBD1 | TGTGCCAGCTCTACTCAGGGGGCTGGCACTGAAGCTTTCTTT | CASSTQGAGTEAFF
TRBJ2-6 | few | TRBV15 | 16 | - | TGTGCCACCAGCACAAACTCAGGGACTGGGGCCAACGTCCTGACTTTC | CATSTNSGTGANVLTF
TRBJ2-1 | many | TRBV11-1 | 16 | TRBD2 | TGTGCCAGCAGCCCCCCTAGCGGGAGCTCCTACAATGAGCAGTTCTTC | CASSPPSGSSYNEQFF
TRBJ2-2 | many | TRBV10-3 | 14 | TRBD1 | TGTGCCATCAGAACCGGGACAGGGACCGGGGAGCTGTTTTTT | CAIRTGTGTGELFF
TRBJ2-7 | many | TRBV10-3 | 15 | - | TGTGCCATCAGTGAGTCAGTTATCCTCTCCTACGAGCAGTACTTC | CAISESVILSYEQYF
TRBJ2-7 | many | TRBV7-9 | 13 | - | TGTGCCAGCAGCTTAGGAACAGCCAACGAGCAGTACTTC | CASSLGTANEQYF
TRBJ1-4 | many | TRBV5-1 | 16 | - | TGCGCCAGCAGCCCACAGCAGGGTAGCACTAATGAAAAACTGTTTTTT | CASSPQQGSTNEKLFF